The rows below give T cell receptor beta chains drawn from one sample of a study of Tregs in tolerant kidney transplant recipients. Profiling relied on immunoSEQ multiplex PCR, and the TCRdb table lists in-frame clones only, not all of them. Among tens of thousands of clones, roughly nine tenths were seen once, and the ten largest hold roughly 15%. Source: CD8+ T cells from blood (PBMCs), taken 24 months after the transplant. The receptors stem from a human patient who received a combined kidney and bone marrow transplant. These T cells may partly come from the graft donor. Each CDR3 is given with its conserved first and last residue. Fields, in order: clone size, J gene, V gene, D gene, CDR3 protein, CDR3 DNA. The D gene is left open where the match is weak. Not all rows give a size; the values are once, few, many and, for expanded clones, a class.

NA TRBJ2-5 TRBV7-9 TRBD2 CASSLASGGAGETQYF TGTGCCAGCAGCTTGGCTAGCGGGGGGGCCGGAGAGACCCAGTACTTC
NA TRBJ2-5 TRBV7-2 TRBD2 CASRELSGRARETQYF TGTGCCAGCAGGGAACTTAGCGGGAGGGCCAGGGAGACCCAGTACTTC
NA TRBJ2-3 TRBV7-2 NA CASSQLGISDTQYF TGTGCCAGCAGCCAACTCGGGATATCGGATACGCAGTATTTT
NA TRBJ2-5 TRBV19 TRBD1 CASSLIRTGIISQYF TGTGCCAGTAGCCTAATCAGGACAGGGATAATCTCGCAGTACTTC
NA TRBJ1-2 TRBV28 NA CASSLAGGYTF TGTGCCAGCAGTTTAGCCGGTGGCTACACCTTC
NA TRBJ2-5 TRBV6-5 NA CASRIKGGIQETQYF TGTGCCAGCCGAATAAAGGGAGGTATACAAGAGACCCAGTACTTC
NA TRBJ2-3 TRBV27 TRBD1 CASSGSGTGGLDTQYF TGTGCCAGCAGTGGATCCGGGACAGGGGGCTTAGATACGCAGTATTTT
once TRBJ1-2 TRBV4-1 NA CASSQRPGGDNYGYTF TGCGCCAGCAGCCAAAGACCTGGAGGAGATAACTATGGCTACACCTTC
NA TRBJ2-3 TRBV5-1 TRBD2 CASSSRETQGRGADTQYF TGCGCCAGCAGCTCCAGAGAAACCCAGGGGCGGGGGGCAGATACGCAGTATTTT
NA TRBJ2-7 TRBV4-3 TRBD2 CASSQVWASGTYEQYF TGCGCCAGCAGCCAAGTTTGGGCTAGCGGGACCTACGAGCAGTACTTC
NA TRBJ1-1 TRBV19 NA CASSLSTAYMNTEAFF TGTGCCAGTAGCCTTTCGACAGCTTATATGAACACTGAAGCTTTCTTT
NA TRBJ2-7 TRBV7-2 TRBD2 CASSLFSGRGSYEQYF TGTGCCAGCAGCTTATTTAGCGGGAGGGGGTCCTACGAGCAGTACTTC
NA TRBJ2-1 TRBV1 NA CTSSQEKGNSGGPSSYNEQFF TGCACCAGCAGCCAAGAGAAAGGGAATAGCGGGGGGCCGAGCTCCTACAATGAGCAGTTCTTC
NA TRBJ2-5 TRBV6-5 TRBD2 CASSWTSGGLQTQYF TGTGCCAGCAGTTGGACTAGCGGGGGCCTACAGACCCAGTACTTC
few TRBJ1-3 TRBV4-3 NA CASSQEGRGSGNTIYF TGCGCCAGCAGCCAAGAAGGCAGGGGCTCTGGAAACACCATATATTTT
NA TRBJ2-1 TRBV7-6 NA CASSLDLDSYNEQFF TGTGCCAGCAGCTTAGATTTAGACTCCTACAATGAGCAGTTCTTC
NA TRBJ2-3 TRBV10-3 NA CATGVPSSTDTQYF TGTGCCACCGGGGTCCCCTCTAGCACAGATACGCAGTATTTT
NA TRBJ1-5 TRBV7-2 TRBD1 CASSATGGGNQPQHF TGTGCCAGCAGCGCGACAGGGGGTGGCAATCAGCCCCAGCATTTT
NA TRBJ2-7 TRBV25-1 TRBD1 CASSEQGTGLSYEQYF TGTGCCAGCAGTGAACAAGGGACAGGCCTCTCCTACGAGCAGTACTTC
NA TRBJ1-2 TRBV9 NA CASSVEIGGYGYTF TGTGCCAGCAGCGTAGAAATAGGCGGCTATGGCTACACCTTC
NA TRBJ2-5 TRBV4-1 NA CASSQAGVEETQYF TGCGCCAGCAGCCAAGCGGGGGTTGAAGAGACCCAGTACTTC
NA TRBJ2-2 TRBV7-9 TRBD1 CASSSATGGTGELFF TGTGCCAGCAGCTCGGCGACAGGGGGCACCGGGGAGCTGTTTTTT
NA TRBJ2-1 TRBV4-2 NA CASSQEEGLTSSYNEQFF TGTGCCAGCAGCCAAGAAGAGGGATTGACGAGCTCCTACAATGAGCAGTTCTTC
NA TRBJ2-5 TRBV4-3 NA CASSQYRGARETQYF TGCGCCAGCAGCCAATATCGGGGAGCCCGGGAGACCCAGTACTTC
NA TRBJ2-7 TRBV7-9 TRBD2 CASSSSGRAKYEQYF TGTGCCAGCAGCTCTAGCGGGAGGGCCAAATACGAGCAGTACTTC
few TRBJ1-1 TRBV21-1 NA CASSKKITGPNTEAFF TGTGCCAGCAGCAAGAAGATCACAGGGCCCAACACTGAAGCTTTCTTT
NA TRBJ2-1 TRBV9 TRBD2 CASSDPARGGHEQFF TGTGCCAGCAGCGACCCCGCGCGGGGGGGCCATGAGCAGTTCTTC
NA TRBJ1-2 TRBV19 NA CASSITAGENYGYTF TGTGCCAGTAGTATAACGGCAGGGGAAAACTATGGCTACACCTTC
NA TRBJ2-7 TRBV5-3 NA CARRPDSGEQYF TGTGCCAGAAGACCGGACAGTGGTGAGCAGTACTTC
once TRBJ1-2 TRBV6-5 NA CASSYSYSYTF TGTGCCAGCAGTTACTCGTACAGCTACACCTTC
NA TRBJ2-2 TRBV6-5 TRBD2 CASSYSGGGNTGELFF TGTGCCAGCAGTTACTCCGGCGGGGGGAACACCGGGGAGCTGTTTTTT
NA TRBJ1-1 TRBV27 TRBD1 CATKRDRGGRNTEAFF TGTGCCACCAAAAGAGACAGGGGAGGTAGGAACACTGAAGCTTTCTTT
NA TRBJ1-1 TRBV27 NA CASSGSPGYTEAFF TGTGCCAGCAGCGGAAGTCCGGGGTACACTGAAGCTTTCTTT
few TRBJ1-4 TRBV5-3 TRBD1 CARSLRQGANEKLFF TGTGCCAGAAGCCTTCGACAGGGCGCTAATGAAAAACTGTTTTTT
NA TRBJ1-1 TRBV5-5 NA CASSLVTGSEAFF TGTGCCAGCAGCTTGGTTACAGGGTCTGAAGCTTTCTTT
few TRBJ2-7 TRBV29-1 TRBD1 CSGGTGEGYEQYF TGCAGCGGCGGGACAGGGGAGGGCTACGAGCAGTACTTC
NA TRBJ1-4 TRBV7-6 NA CASSLDNPATTNEKLFF TGTGCCAGCAGCTTAGATAACCCCGCGACAACTAATGAAAAACTGTTTTTT
NA TRBJ1-5 TRBV9 NA CASSAEGSNQPQHF TGTGCCAGCAGCGCGGAGGGTTCTAATCAGCCCCAGCATTTT
NA TRBJ2-7 TRBV6-5 NA CASSYGGGTAAEQYF TGTGCCAGCAGTTACGGGGGCGGGACAGCGGCCGAGCAGTACTTC
once TRBJ2-1 TRBV13 NA CASSLVGSQVRGEQFF TGTGCCAGCAGCTTAGTAGGGTCTCAAGTTAGGGGTGAGCAGTTCTTC
NA TRBJ2-7 TRBV7-3 NA CASSPSRDFYEQYF TGTGCCAGCAGCCCATCCCGGGACTTCTACGAGCAGTACTTC
NA TRBJ1-5 TRBV28 NA CASSEGGGDQPQHF TGTGCCAGCAGCGAAGGGGGTGGGGACCAGCCCCAGCATTTT
NA TRBJ2-2 TRBV6-7 NA CASSLSDGGQVAEHANTGELFF TGTGCCAGCAGCCTTTCGGACGGAGGTCAGGTAGCGGAGCATGCGAACACCGGGGAGCTGTTTTTT
NA TRBJ2-7 TRBV4-2 TRBD1 CASSQNRQGFGKTYEQYF TGTGCCAGCAGCCAAAACCGACAGGGTTTTGGGAAGACCTACGAGCAGTACTTC
NA TRBJ2-7 TRBV5-3 TRBD2 CARSLDPHLAGPSYEQYF TGTGCCAGAAGCTTGGACCCTCACCTAGCGGGACCTTCCTACGAGCAGTACTTC
few TRBJ2-7 TRBV4-1 NA CASSPLAHTYEQYF TGCGCCAGCAGCCCACTAGCTCACACCTACGAGCAGTACTTC
NA TRBJ1-5 TRBV7-8 NA CASSLVAGASQPQHF TGTGCCAGCAGCTTAGTAGCTGGTGCAAGTCAGCCCCAGCATTTT
NA TRBJ1-5 TRBV5-1 NA CASSLWGDQPQHF TGCGCCAGCAGCTTGTGGGGGGATCAGCCCCAGCATTTT
NA TRBJ2-5 TRBV11-2 NA CASSLGFGQETQYF TGTGCCAGCAGCTTAGGTTTCGGCCAAGAGACCCAGTACTTC
NA TRBJ2-7 TRBV9 NA CASSVGGPSYEQYF TGTGCCAGCAGCGTAGGAGGTCCTTCCTACGAGCAGTACTTC
NA TRBJ1-2 TRBV25-1 NA CASSEWGDGYTF TGTGCCAGCAGTGAATGGGGGGATGGCTACACCTTC
NA TRBJ2-7 TRBV5-6 NA CASSLVGETWEQYF TGTGCCAGCAGCTTGGTGGGAGAGACGTGGGAGCAGTACTTC
few TRBJ1-2 TRBV5-5 NA CASSLAGNYGYTF TGTGCCAGCAGCTTGGCCGGGAACTATGGCTACACCTTC
NA TRBJ2-2 TRBV19 TRBD1 CASTPGTASTGELFF TGTGCCAGTACCCCCGGGACAGCCAGTACCGGGGAGCTGTTTTTT
NA TRBJ2-7 TRBV7-2 TRBD1 CASSLRDRAYEQYF TGTGCCAGCAGCTTACGGGACAGGGCCTACGAGCAGTACTTC